These 28 T cell receptor beta chains came from one sample sequenced in a study of breast tumors, draining lymph nodes, adjacent tissues. TCRdb fed the multiplex PCR reads into MiXCR, producing one record per CDR3 protein. The sample includes 150,000 to 200,000 distinct CDR3 sequences, 30% to 35% of them seen just once. Samples came from axillary lymph nodes draining the breast cancer. What was sequenced was axillary lymph node tissue. Source of these receptors: a female donor with breast cancer. Some clones in this sample may be carry-over from other donors' samples.

Remarks on this clonotype: Since the CDR3 does not end with the conserved phenylalanine or tryptophan, this likely comes from a read error. V gene TRBV19 combines with J gene TRBJ2-1; 7 nucleotides match TRBD2. The J segment lost 7 bases and the V segment lost 4 bases, leaving 13 bases of the junction unmatched. CDR1 is LNHDA and CDR2 is SQIVND in the germline V gene (reference sequence). The CDR3 is 16 residues long. The CDR3 reads CASSTSTAGNPNEQFS. CDR3 sequence (DNA): TGTGCCAGTAGTACCTCAACAGCGGGGAACCCGAATGAGCAGTTCTCC.

This clonotype was counted many times. This chain joins TRBV6-5 and TRBJ2-7, with D perhaps being TRBD1 or TRBD2 (6 bases each). V lost 5 bases and J lost 7, with 21 bases in between. This CDR3 region has 15 residues. Germline V CDR1 and CDR2: MNHEY, SVGAGI. This chain's CDR3 is CASSPTGDKRREQYF. The CDR3 bases are TGTGCCAGCAGTCCTACGGGGGACAAACGGAGGGAGCAGTACTTC.

Comment on this clonotype: The junction and the germline gene differ at one end; a read error may be behind it. The chain is built from TRBV6-5 and TRBJ1-2; perhaps TRBD1 as D (5 bases). Germline-derived CDR1 and CDR2 are MNHEY and SVGAGI. The CDR3 consists of 17 residues. The CDR3 protein is CASSHSDLGRVTRGYTF. The CDR3 coding sequence is TGTGCCAGCAGTCACTCGGATCTCGGCAGGGTAACTCGTGGCTACACCTTC.

There are many counts of this clonotype. CDR3 in DNA: TGTGCCAGCAGCTTCACCGGAGCCAACAATCAGCCCCAGCATTTT. Translating gives CASSFTGANNQPQHF. The chain links TRBV5-8 to TRBJ1-5; D unresolved. The germline V gene has CDR1 SGHTS and CDR2 YDEGEE. V lost 2 bases to trimming and J lost 3 bases, with 12 bases between them. The CDR3 consists of 15 residues.

On this clonotype: A much larger clone is a single base away; this may be a read error. The chain has TRBV19 and TRBJ2-1; a weak D match, TRBD1 (5 bases). The germline V and J ends were trimmed by 1 base and 12 bases, with 22 bases remaining between them. Germline loops: CDR1 LNHDA, CDR2 SQIVND (reference sequence). The CDR3 extends over 16 amino acids. The CDR3 spells CASSIVLGLAGYGQFF. As DNA, the CDR3 is TGTGCCAGTAGTATAGTCCTGGGGTTGGCAGGGTATGGGCAGTTCTTC.

The rearrangement joins TRBV25-1 to TRBJ1-2, with D possibly being TRBD1 (5 bases). The CDR3 totals 15 residues. Germline loops: CDR1 MGHDK, CDR2 SYGVNS. V was clipped by 3 bases and J by 8 bases, with 19 bases between them. The CDR3 here is CASSDHTGGVRGYTF. DNA of the CDR3: TGTGCCAGCAGTGACCACACAGGAGGGGTTCGCGGCTACACCTTC.

The rearrangement links TRBV5-4 to TRBJ1-6; the D gene is possibly TRBD1 (6 bases). Trimming pared 0 bases from V and 0 bases from J, leaving 19 bases between. The V gene's germline CDR1 is SGHNT and CDR2 YYREEE (reference sequence). This CDR3 spans 20 amino acids. The CDR3 loop reads CASSLELTGAMSSYNSPLHF. Written as DNA, the CDR3 is TGTGCCAGCAGCTTGGAACTTACGGGGGCCATGAGCTCCTATAATTCACCCCTCCACTTT.

To note about this clonotype: Because it lacks the conserved phenylalanine or tryptophan at the end, this CDR3 is likely a read error. J is TRBJ2-2 and V is TRBV2, with a possible D match to TRBD2 (6 bases). The length of the CDR3 is 14 residues. From germline, CDR1 is SNHLY and CDR2 FYNNEI. The CDR3 DNA reads TGCGCCAGCTCCGGGACCCTGAACACCGGGGGGCTGTTTCTT. It encodes CASSGTLNTGGLFL.

Worth noting for this clonotype: Because the CDR3 is missing its conserved closing phenylalanine or tryptophan, this is likely a read error. This chain links TRBV15 with TRBJ2-5; TRBD2 matches 7 bases. CDR1 and CDR2 (germline): LNHNV, YYDKDF (reference sequence). The CDR3 is 18 amino acids. V was clipped by 0 bases and J by 6 bases; unmatched bases: 16. The CDR3 nucleotides read TGTGCCACCAGCAGAGATCTTGGGCGGGAGCGCCCAGCCAAGACCCAGTACTTA. It codes for CATSRDLGRERPAKTQYL.

The chain employs TRBV5-1 and TRBJ2-7; tentatively, D is TRBD1 or TRBD2 (6 bases each). Trimming stripped 5 bases from V and 6 bases from J, with 24 bases between. Germline-derived CDR1 and CDR2 are SGHRS and YFSETQ. The CDR3 sequence is 16 residues long. The CDR3 reads CASRNTFRGRNGEQYF. CDR3 DNA sequence: TGCGCCAGCAGGAATACCTTTCGGGGGCGTAATGGCGAGCAGTACTTC.

This clonotype has a single count. The rearrangement joins TRBV6-4 to TRBJ1-3, with 8 bases identical to TRBD1. Germline CDR1 MRHNA, CDR2 SNTAGT. The CDR3 length is 16 residues. Germline trimming cut 6 bases from V and 0 bases from J; bases unmatched to any gene: 7. The CDR3: CASRRGTGPSGNTIYF. The CDR3 DNA reads as TGTGCCAGCAGGAGGGGGACAGGACCCTCTGGAAACACCATATATTTT.

This clonotype has more than one count but fewer than ten. The chain has TRBV6-2 or TRBV6-3 and TRBJ2-7; tentatively, D is TRBD2 (6 bases). Looked up from germline, CDR1 is MNHEY and CDR2 is SVGEGT. The CDR3 is made up of 17 amino acids. V lost 5 bases and J lost 0, with 20 bases in between. The CDR3 protein is CASSHLSVAAPSYEQYF. CDR3 nucleotide sequence: TGTGCCAGCAGTCACCTATCTGTAGCGGCCCCCTCCTACGAGCAGTACTTC.

This chain connects TRBV3-1 to TRBJ1-1; D uncertain. This CDR3 spans 14 amino acids. Germline-derived CDR1 and CDR2 are LGHDT and YNNKEL (reference sequence). V gave up 4 bases and J gave up 1 base, with 10 bases separating them. The CDR3 DNA sequence: TGTGCCAGCAGCCCGCCCGAAGGGAACACTGAAGCTTTCTTT. The encoded protein is CASSPPEGNTEAFF.

A few counts support this clonotype. The V call is TRBV20-1, the J call TRBJ2-1; D is unclear. Per germline, CDR1 DFQATT and CDR2 SNEGSKA (reference sequence). The V gene lost 0 bases and the J gene lost 0 bases, with 12 bases spanning the gap. CDR3 size: 16 residues. CDR3 sequence: CSARDIDFSSYNEQFF. CDR3 nucleotide sequence: TGCAGTGCTAGAGATATAGACTTTAGCTCCTACAATGAGCAGTTCTTC.

This clonotype has a count of ten or more. As DNA, the CDR3 is TGTGCCAGCAGAGCCGCAGGGGACTCTGGAAACACCATATATTTT. This translates into CASRAAGDSGNTIYF. The chain is built from TRBV7-9 and TRBJ1-3; tentative D call: TRBD1 (6 bases). The CDR3 has 15 residues. Trimming pared 6 bases from V and 0 bases from J, leaving 12 bases between. Germline V gene data show CDR1 as SEHNR and CDR2 as FQNEAQ (reference sequence).

V gene TRBV6-2 or TRBV6-3 combines with J gene TRBJ2-7, with 10 bases lining up with TRBD2. Trimming cost V 7 bases and J 2 bases; bases outside gene matches: 5. The germline gives CDR1 MNHEY, CDR2 SVGEGT. The CDR3 extends over 14 amino acids. The CDR3 here is CASNGLAETYEQYF. Here the CDR3 DNA reads TGTGCCAGCAACGGACTAGCGGAAACCTACGAGCAGTACTTC.

This chain joins TRBV28 and TRBJ2-5, with D possibly matching TRBD2 (6 bases). V gave up 4 bases and J gave up 3 bases, with 12 bases separating them. The CDR3 is 14 amino acids. Looked up from germline, CDR1 is MDHEN and CDR2 is SYDVKM. In nucleotides, the CDR3 is TGTGCCAGCAGTTCCCGTGCGGGGAAAGAGACCCAGTACTTC. It encodes CASSSRAGKETQYF.

The chain carries TRBV6-4 and TRBJ2-1; possibly TRBD2 for D (7 bases). This CDR3 is 15 amino acids long. The germline CDR1 and CDR2 sequences are MRHNA and SNTAGT. The V gene lost 5 bases and the J gene lost 8 bases, with 19 bases spanning the gap. The CDR3 loop reads CASSLLVGGLDEQFF. The CDR3 coding sequence is TGTGCCAGCAGTTTATTAGTGGGGGGGCTCGATGAGCAGTTCTTC.

Details on this clonotype: It is likely a read error, because the conserved phenylalanine at the end of the CDR3 is missing. The DNA is omitted, as the CDR3 cannot be located on it reliably, and the CDR3 follows TCRdb's listing. This chain links TRBV20-1 with TRBJ1-3. The CDR3 adds up to 15 amino acids, both ends counted. Per the germline V gene, CDR1 is DFQATT and CDR2 is SNEGSKA (reference sequence). CDR3 region: CSAGVPGTSGRPRNT.

Note on this clonotype: A much more abundant neighbour one base away suggests this may be a read error. In DNA, the CDR3 is TGTGCCAGCAGCGACCGGGACGGCTGGGGGGATGAGCCGTTCTTC. Encoded protein: CASSDRDGWGDEPFF. The chain recombines TRBV9 with TRBJ2-1, with D possibly matching TRBD2 (6 bases). The CDR3 has 15 residues. CDR1 SGDLS and CDR2 YYNGEE come from the germline V gene.

Points on this clonotype: A much larger clone differs by one base, so this may be a read error. This chain joins TRBV11-1 and TRBJ2-7; D is perhaps TRBD1 (6 bases). The CDR3 loop spans 13 amino acids. Per germline, CDR1 SGHAT and CDR2 FQDESV (reference sequence). With 3 bases removed from V and 6 bases from J, the gap between germline ends came to 12 bases. DNA of the CDR3: TGTGCCAGCAGCTTCATTCAGGGGTCCGAGCAGTACTTC. Amino acids: CASSFIQGSEQYF. The full variable domain, with the rest looked up from reference TRBV11-1 and TRBJ2-7, is EAEVAQSPRYKITEKSQAVAFWCDPISGHATLYWYRQILGQGPELLVQFQDESVVDDSQLPKDRFSAERLKGVDSTLKIQPAELGDSAMYLCASSFIQGSEQYFGPGTRLTVT.

This clonotype was found many times. The chain has TRBV7-3 and TRBJ2-3, with a tentative D call TRBD2 (7 bases). This CDR3 contains 16 residues. The V end lost 2 bases, the J end lost 3 bases, and 15 bases lay between the germline ends. Germline-derived CDR1 and CDR2 are SGHTA and FQGTGA. CDR3 nucleotide sequence: TGTGCCAGCAGCTTAGGGGGGCTAGCGGTGACAGATACGCAGTATTTT. This sequence encodes CASSLGGLAVTDTQYF.

This clonotype showed up just a few times. A read error is possible here, since a much larger clone lies one base away. The CDR3 protein is CASYSGVNTGGLFF. The CDR3, as DNA: TGTGCCAGCTATAGCGGGGTGAACACCGGGGGGCTGTTTTTT. The V gene is TRBV19, the J gene TRBJ2-2, with TRBD2 matching over 8 bases. The CDR3 runs 14 residues. Germline CDR1 LNHDA, CDR2 SQIVND (reference sequence).

Points on this clonotype: A much larger clone is a single base away; this may be a read error. The rearrangement joins TRBV4-1 to TRBJ2-5, with 11 bases identical to TRBD2. The CDR3 totals 18 residues. Per the germline V gene, CDR1 is MGHRA and CDR2 is YSYEKL. This CDR3 is CANSQVGLAGGSQETQYF. CDR3 coding DNA: TGCGCCAACAGCCAAGTCGGGCTAGCGGGAGGATCCCAAGAGACCCAGTACTTC.

With regard to this clonotype: One junction end does not reproduce the germline sequence, and a read error may be involved. CDR3 in DNA: TGTGCCCGCTCACCCGGAGAAGAAGAGACCCAGTACTTC. Protein product: CARSPGEEETQYF. V usage is TRBV18 and J usage is TRBJ2-5, with D uncertain. Germline V gives CDR1 KGHSH, CDR2 LQKENI. This CDR3 has 13 residues.

This clonotype appeared a few times. V and J are TRBV6-5 and TRBJ1-2; D gene ambiguous. This CDR3 contains 12 residues. CDR1 MNHEY and CDR2 SVGAGI come from the germline V gene. V was pared by 5 bases and J by 7 bases, with 11 bases between. The CDR3 here is CASSPFGFGYTF. CDR3 DNA sequence: TGTGCCAGCAGTCCCTTCGGGTTTGGCTACACCTTC.

This clonotype was seen many times. V usage is TRBV27 and J usage is TRBJ1-4; D possibly corresponds to TRBD1 (6 bases). The CDR3 spans 15 residues. Germline CDR1 reads MNHEY; CDR2 reads SMNVEV (reference sequence). Trimming took 4 bases from V and 0 from J, leaving 9 bases between them. The CDR3 DNA reads as TGTGCCAGCAGTTCCCGGACAGCAACTAATGAAAAACTGTTTTTT. Protein: CASSSRTATNEKLFF.

The sample holds many counts of this clonotype. The chain combines TRBV10-1 with TRBJ2-7, with 13 bases that match TRBD2. The CDR3 consists of 16 residues. CDR1 and CDR2 from the germline V gene are WNHNN and SYGVQD (reference sequence). The junction had 12 bases not matched to a gene; V was cut back by 11 bases and J by 2 bases. Here the CDR3 DNA reads TGCGCCCCCCATAGGACTAGCGGGAGAAAGCCCTACGAGCAGTACTTC. Its protein product is CAPHRTSGRKPYEQYF.